This T cell receptor (beta chain) stems from a study of blood T cell repertoires in COVID-19. Overall study: PBMCs, B-cell-depleted T cells, or T cells provided the cDNA or gDNA that made up the material.

Those enrolled in Seattle joined during active infection and were followed longitudinally afterward. The CDR3 totals 14 residues. CDR1 is LGHNA, CDR2 YNFKEQ, per germline. The ends were cut back, 1 base at V and 2 bases at J, with 8 bases in the middle. Clones were read by immunoSEQ multiplex PCR, and TCRdb kept only the in-frame ones, dropping some. The sample has approximately 290,000 clones, about 85% seen once; the top ten hold 0.87%. The sequenced sample consisted of peripheral blood. The chain is built from TRBV4-2 and TRBJ1-1; TRBD1 might be the D (5 bases). The origin of this receptor is a human donor with COVID-19, enrolled during active disease. The donor label of this sample is uncertain. This CDR3 is CASSQGQRNTEAFF. CDR3 DNA sequence: TGTGCCAGCAGCCAAGGACAGAGAAACACTGAAGCTTTCTTT.